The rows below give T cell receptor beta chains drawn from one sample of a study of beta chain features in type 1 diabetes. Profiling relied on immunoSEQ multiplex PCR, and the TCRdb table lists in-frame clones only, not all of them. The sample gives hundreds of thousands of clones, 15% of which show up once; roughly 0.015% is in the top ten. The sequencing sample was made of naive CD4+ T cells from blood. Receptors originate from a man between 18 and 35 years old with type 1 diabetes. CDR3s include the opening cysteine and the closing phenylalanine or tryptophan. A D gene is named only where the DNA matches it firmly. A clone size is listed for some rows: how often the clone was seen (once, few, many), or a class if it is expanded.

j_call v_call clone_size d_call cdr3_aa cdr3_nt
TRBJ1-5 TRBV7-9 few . CASSLVAGNQPQHF TGTGCCAGCAGCTTAGTGGCAGGCAATCAGCCCCAGCATTTT
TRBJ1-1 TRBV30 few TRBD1 CAWTYLHLRDRGLSYTEAFF TGTGCCTGGACCTACCTGCACCTTAGGGACAGGGGGCTGTCGTACACTGAAGCTTTCTTT
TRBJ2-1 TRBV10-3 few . CAISERERQFF TGTGCCATCAGTGAACGAGAACGGCAGTTCTTC
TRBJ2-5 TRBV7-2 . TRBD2 CASSLGAGTSGETQYF TGTGCCAGCAGCTTAGGTGCTGGGACTAGCGGAGAGACCCAGTACTTC
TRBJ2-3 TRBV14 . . CASSLSTFLTDTQYF TGTGCCAGCAGCCTGTCGACTTTTCTCACAGATACGCAGTATTTT
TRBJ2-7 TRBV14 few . CASSLNGASDSYEQYF TGTGCCAGCAGCCTAAATGGGGCGAGTGACTCCTACGAGCAGTACTTC
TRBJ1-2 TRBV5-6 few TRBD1 CASRRTGPVGYTF TGTGCCAGCAGGCGGACAGGGCCGGTTGGCTACACCTTC
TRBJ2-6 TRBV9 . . CASSVYSGANVLTF TGTGCCAGCAGCGTATACTCTGGGGCCAACGTCCTGACTTTC
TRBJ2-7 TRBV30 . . CAWSRNTYEQYF TGTGCCTGGAGTCGAAACACCTACGAGCAGTACTTC
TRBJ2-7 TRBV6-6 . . CASQERYEQYF TGTGCCAGCCAAGAGAGGTACGAGCAGTACTTC
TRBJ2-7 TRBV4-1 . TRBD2 CASSQGDLAGGPHEQYF TGCGCCAGCAGCCAAGGGGATCTAGCGGGAGGGCCCCACGAGCAGTACTTC
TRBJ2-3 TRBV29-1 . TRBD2 CSVGTSGRADTQYF TGCAGCGTTGGGACTAGCGGGAGGGCAGATACGCAGTATTTT
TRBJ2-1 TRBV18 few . CASSPTSYRDEQFF TGTGCCAGCTCACCGACTAGTTATCGCGATGAGCAGTTCTTC
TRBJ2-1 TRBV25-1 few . CATGLLGYNEQFF TGTGCCACCGGACTATTAGGATACAATGAGCAGTTCTTC
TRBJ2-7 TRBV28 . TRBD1 CASSLGTGVYEQYF TGTGCCAGCAGTTTGGGGACAGGGGTGTACGAGCAGTACTTC
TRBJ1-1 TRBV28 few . CASSFYRNTEAFF TGTGCCAGCAGTTTCTACAGGAACACTGAAGCTTTCTTT
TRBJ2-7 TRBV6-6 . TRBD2 CASRRTSGMPIEQYF TGTGCCAGCAGGCGGACTAGCGGGATGCCCATCGAGCAGTACTTC
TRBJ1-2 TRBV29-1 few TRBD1 CSVEDRGRDYGYTF TGCAGCGTTGAGGACAGGGGGCGCGACTATGGCTACACCTTC
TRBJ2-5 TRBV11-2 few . CASSSGYLKTQYF TGTGCCAGCAGCTCCGGTTATTTGAAGACCCAGTACTTC
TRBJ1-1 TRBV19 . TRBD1 CASISGRGWTEAFF TGTGCCAGTATTAGCGGCAGGGGGTGGACTGAAGCTTTCTTT
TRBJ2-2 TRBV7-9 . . CASSLGVGETGELFF TGTGCCAGCAGCTTAGGTGTCGGGGAAACCGGGGAGCTGTTTTTT
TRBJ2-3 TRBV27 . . CATNPTGTPTDTQYF TGTGCCACCAACCCAACCGGGACTCCCACAGATACGCAGTATTTT
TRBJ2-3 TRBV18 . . CASSLATGTKKGDTQYF TGTGCCAGCTCACTTGCCACAGGGACCAAAAAAGGGGATACGCAGTATTTT
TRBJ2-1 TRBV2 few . CASSAELEQFF TGTGCCAGCAGTGCCGAACTTGAGCAGTTCTTC
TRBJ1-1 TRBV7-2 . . CASTLQLGNTEAFF TGTGCCAGCACCCTACAGTTAGGGAACACTGAAGCTTTCTTT
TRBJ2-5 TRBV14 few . CASSQGRTEDQYF TGTGCCAGCAGCCAGGGCCGGACAGAGGACCAGTACTTC